The 2 T cell receptor beta chains presented below share a single source sample, sequenced in a study of shared clonotypes between healthy human individuals. Using immunoSEQ multiplex PCR, the repertoire was profiled, and TCRdb retains in-frame clones only, with some absent. The table shows over 75,000 clones, with roughly three quarters occurring only once. Sequencing was carried out using memory CD8+ T cells sorted from blood. The sample's subset: CD45RO+ cells pooled with CCR7-negative TemRA cells. The receptors originated from a man aged 25-45 years in good health.

This chain connects TRBV30 to TRBJ2-7; D is ambiguous. This CDR3 contains 12 residues. V dropped 3 bases and J dropped 2 bases, with 8 bases sitting between them. Germline CDR1 and CDR2: GTSNPN and SVGIG (reference sequence). CDR3: CAWREPPYEQYF. CDR3 coding DNA: TGTGCCTGGAGGGAACCGCCCTACGAGCAGTACTTC. The variable domain in full, with the rest retrieved from reference TRBV30 and TRBJ2-7, is SQTIHQWPATLVQPVGSPLSLECTVEGTSNPNLYWYRQAAGRGLQLLFYSVGIGQISSEVPQNLSASRPQDRQFILSSKKLLLSDSGFYLCAWREPPYEQYFGPGTRLTVT.

This sequence joins TRBV6-6 and TRBJ1-3; D is unresolved. The CDR3 extends over 15 amino acids. Per the germline V gene, CDR1 is MNHNY and CDR2 is SVGAGI (reference sequence). V gave up 0 bases and J gave up 4 bases, with 10 bases separating them. The CDR3 here is CASSYSDTTGNTIYF. As DNA, the CDR3 is TGTGCCAGCAGTTACTCCGACACGACGGGAAACACCATATATTTT.